The clone carrying this TCR beta chain was detected many times. Its antigen is not known. This sample was included in a study of T cell repertoires in cytomegalovirus infection. The study, taken as a whole, reports: HLA-C-restricted CMV-specific TCR beta clonotypes were dominant in the ex vivo response.

MiXCR, run by TCRdb on the reads, gives a single entry per CDR3 protein. Of around 530,000 distinct CDR3 sequences detected, 15% to 20% appear once; the ten largest clones hold 20% to 30%. V was shortened by 0 bases and J by 6 bases, with 12 bases between the two germline ends. This CDR3 has 14 amino acids. Germline V gene lookup returns CDR1 SGHVS and CDR2 FQNEAQ. The sequenced material came from CD8+ T cells from PBMCs. The receptor was isolated from a human donor in good health (CMV status not recorded). Some clones in this sample may be carry-over from other donors' samples. The chain has TRBV7-8 and TRBJ2-7; possibly TRBD1 for D (5 bases). This chain's CDR3 is CASSLAPRAREQYF. CDR3 DNA: TGTGCCAGCAGCTTAGCCCCCAGGGCCCGCGAGCAGTACTTC. Looking up the rest from reference TRBV7-8 and TRBJ2-7 gives the full variable domain: GAGVSQSPRYKVAKRGQDVALRCDPISGHVSLFWYQQALGQGPEFLTYFQNEAQLDKSGLPSDRFFAERPEGSVSTLKIQRTQQEDSAVYLCASSLAPRAREQYFGPGTRLTVT.